The clone carrying this T cell receptor beta chain was seen a handful of times. Measured with immunoSEQ multiplex PCR; TCRdb has only the in-frame clones, and not every one. The table records more than 250,000 clones, around 84% of them present only once. This entry belongs to a study of blood T cell repertoires in COVID-19. About the study: There were acute and convalescent COVID-19 samples, and they came from the United States, Italy and Spain. Sources were T cells, B-cell-depleted T cells, or PBMCs; the material itself was cDNA or gDNA.

In terms of age and location, participants ranged from roughly 18 to 90 years and lived in under 30 US areas. Cohort allocation depended upon clinical history that participants reported. The CDR3 runs to 16 residues. CDR1 is LGHDT, CDR2 YNNKEL, per germline (reference sequence). The V and J ends lost 1 base and 5 bases, in that order; junction bases with no gene match: 7. The chain carries TRBV3-1 (or the pseudogene TRBV3-2) and TRBJ2-1, with 8 bases identical to TRBD2. Sequencing input: PBMCs or T cells enriched from blood (not recorded which). The source of this sequence is a woman between 18 and 29 years old who had recovered from COVID-19. CDR3 DNA: TGTGCCAGCAGCCAAGGTAGTAGCGGGAACCACAATGAGCAGTTCTTC. The encoded protein is CASSQGSSGNHNEQFF.